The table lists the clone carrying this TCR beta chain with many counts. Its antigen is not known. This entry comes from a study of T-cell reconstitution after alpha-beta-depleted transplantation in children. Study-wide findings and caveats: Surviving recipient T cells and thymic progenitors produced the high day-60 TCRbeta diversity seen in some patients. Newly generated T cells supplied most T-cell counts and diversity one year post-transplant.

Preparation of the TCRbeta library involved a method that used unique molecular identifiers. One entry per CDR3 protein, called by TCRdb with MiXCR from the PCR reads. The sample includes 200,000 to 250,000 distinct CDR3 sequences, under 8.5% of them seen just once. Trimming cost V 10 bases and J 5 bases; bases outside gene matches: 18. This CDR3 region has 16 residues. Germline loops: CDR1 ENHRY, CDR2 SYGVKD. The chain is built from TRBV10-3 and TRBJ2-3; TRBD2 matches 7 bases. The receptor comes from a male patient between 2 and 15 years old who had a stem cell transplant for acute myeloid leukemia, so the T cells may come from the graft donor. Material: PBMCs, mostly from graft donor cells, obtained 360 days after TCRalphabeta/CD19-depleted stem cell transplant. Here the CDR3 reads CATTRYGEGLVDTQYF. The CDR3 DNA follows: TGTGCCACAACTCGTTATGGGGAGGGGCTGGTAGATACGCAGTATTTT.